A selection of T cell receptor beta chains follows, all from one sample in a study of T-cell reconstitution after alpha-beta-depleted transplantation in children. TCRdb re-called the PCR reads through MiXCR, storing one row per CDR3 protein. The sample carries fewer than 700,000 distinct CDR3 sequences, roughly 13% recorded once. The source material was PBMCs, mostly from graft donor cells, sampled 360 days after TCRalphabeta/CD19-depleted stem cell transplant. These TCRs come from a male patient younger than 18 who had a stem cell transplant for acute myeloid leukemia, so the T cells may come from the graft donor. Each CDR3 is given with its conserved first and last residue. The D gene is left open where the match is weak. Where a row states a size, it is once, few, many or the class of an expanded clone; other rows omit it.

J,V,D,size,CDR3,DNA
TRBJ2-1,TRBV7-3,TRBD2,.,CASSLMTSGTYNEQFF,TGTGCCAGCAGCTTAATGACTAGCGGCACCTACAATGAGCAGTTCTTC
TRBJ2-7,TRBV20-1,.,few,CSASHTGNYEQYF,TGCAGTGCTAGTCATACGGGAAACTACGAGCAGTACTTC
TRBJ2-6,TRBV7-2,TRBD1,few,CASSLEIPGQGTF,TGTGCCAGCAGCTTAGAAATTCCGGGACAGGGGACTTTC
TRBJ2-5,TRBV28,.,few,CASSLWGLPPPQETQYF,TGTGCCAGCAGTTTATGGGGGTTACCTCCCCCCCAAGAGACCCAGTACTTC
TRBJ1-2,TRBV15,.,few,CATSTGHSLGGYTF,TGTGCCACCAGCACCGGACACTCTTTAGGGGGCTACACCTTC
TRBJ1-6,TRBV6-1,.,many,CASSEGGEGTSPLHF,TGTGCCAGCAGTGAAGGGGGGGAAGGGACTTCACCCCTCCACTTT
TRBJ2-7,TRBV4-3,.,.,CASSQDGSYYEQYF,TGCGCCAGCAGCCAAGACGGCAGTTACTACGAGCAGTACTTC
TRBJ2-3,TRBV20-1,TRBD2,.,CSANRLAGGFGDTQYF,TGCAGTGCGAACCGACTAGCGGGAGGTTTCGGAGATACGCAGTATTTT
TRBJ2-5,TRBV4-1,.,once,CASSQAAYQETQYF,TGCGCCAGCAGCCAAGCCGCGTACCAAGAGACCCAGTACTTC
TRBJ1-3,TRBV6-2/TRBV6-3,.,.,CASSYSRTFGNTIYF,TGTGCCAGCAGTTACTCGAGGACGTTTGGAAACACCATATATTTT
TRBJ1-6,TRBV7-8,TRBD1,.,CASSLTARDRASPLHF,TGTGCCAGCAGCTTAACCGCCCGGGACAGAGCTTCACCCCTCCACTTT
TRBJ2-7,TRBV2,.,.,CASRDGLYEQYF,TGTGCCAGCAGGGACGGCCTTTACGAGCAGTACTTC
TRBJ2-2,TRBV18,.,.,CASSPQESGELFF,TGTGCCAGCTCACCCCAAGAGTCCGGGGAGCTGTTTTTT
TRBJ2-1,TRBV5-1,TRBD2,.,CASGPSGSWEQFF,TGCGCCAGCGGACCTAGCGGGAGTTGGGAGCAGTTCTTC
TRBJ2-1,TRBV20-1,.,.,CSARDFPAGWNEQFF,TGCAGTGCTAGAGATTTCCCGGCAGGGTGGAATGAGCAGTTCTTC
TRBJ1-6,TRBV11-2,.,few,CASAAGGNSPLHF,TGTGCCAGCGCCGCGGGGGGCAATTCACCCCTCCACTTT
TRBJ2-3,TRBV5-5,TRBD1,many,CASSFGQGATTDTQYF,TGTGCCAGCAGCTTCGGTCAGGGGGCAACGACAGATACGCAGTATTTT
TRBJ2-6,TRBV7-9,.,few,CASSPTGTGANVLTF,TGTGCCAGCAGCCCCACAGGGACTGGGGCCAACGTCCTGACTTTC
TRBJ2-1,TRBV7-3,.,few,CASSLTLVLSSYNEQFF,TGTGCCAGCAGCTTAACGTTGGTGCTGAGCTCCTACAATGAGCAGTTCTTC
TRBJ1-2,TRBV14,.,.,CASSQGYLGRTYGYTF,TGTGCCAGCAGCCAAGGCTATCTGGGGCGCACCTATGGCTACACCTTC
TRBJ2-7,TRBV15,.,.,CATSRDIVQGTYEQYF,TGTGCCACCAGCAGAGATATAGTACAGGGAACCTACGAGCAGTACTTC
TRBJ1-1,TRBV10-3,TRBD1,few,CAIRGQGQGVNTEAFF,TGTGCCATCCGCGGACAGGGACAAGGAGTGAACACTGAAGCTTTCTTT
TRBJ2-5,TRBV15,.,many,CATSSQGVAETQYF,TGTGCCACCAGCAGCCAGGGTGTTGCAGAGACCCAGTACTTC
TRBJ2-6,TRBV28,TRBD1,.,CASSPRDRAVPFGANVLTF,TGTGCCAGCAGTCCACGGGACAGGGCAGTCCCATTTGGGGCCAACGTCCTGACTTTC
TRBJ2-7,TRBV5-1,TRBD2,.,CASSASLAGEGYEQYF,TGCGCCAGCAGCGCCAGTCTAGCGGGAGAGGGTTACGAGCAGTACTTC
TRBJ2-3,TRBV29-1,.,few,CSVRVRTDTQYF,TGCAGCGTTCGAGTCAGGACAGATACGCAGTATTTT
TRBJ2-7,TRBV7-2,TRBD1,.,CASSLRTGAGYEQYF,TGTGCCAGCAGCCTAAGGACAGGGGCCGGCTACGAGCAGTACTTC
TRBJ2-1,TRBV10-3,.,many,CAISVGNNEQFF,TGTGCCATCAGTGTTGGGAACAATGAGCAGTTCTTC
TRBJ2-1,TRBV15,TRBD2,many,CATSREAGLAGGHRQFF,TGTGCCACCAGCAGAGAAGCAGGACTAGCGGGAGGGCACAGGCAGTTCTTC
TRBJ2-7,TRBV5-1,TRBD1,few,CASRGGGFSYEQYF,TGCGCCAGCAGAGGGGGCGGATTCTCCTACGAGCAGTACTTC
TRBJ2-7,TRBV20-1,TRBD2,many,CSASGLAGGMSSYEQYF,TGCAGTGCTAGCGGACTAGCGGGAGGAATGAGCTCCTACGAGCAGTACTTC
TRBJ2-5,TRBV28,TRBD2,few,CASKLLLAGVQETQYF,TGTGCCAGCAAACTACTTCTAGCGGGGGTTCAAGAGACCCAGTACTTC
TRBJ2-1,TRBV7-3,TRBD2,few,CASSHPGAGGPNEQFF,TGTGCCAGCAGCCATCCCGGAGCGGGAGGGCCAAATGAGCAGTTCTTC
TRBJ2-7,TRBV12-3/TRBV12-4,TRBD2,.,CASSLGLAEEDF,TGTGCCAGCAGTTTGGGACTAGCGGAAGAGGACTTC
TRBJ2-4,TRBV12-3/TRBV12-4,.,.,CASRAGATKNIQYF,TGTGCCAGCAGGGCAGGGGCTACGAAAAACATTCAGTACTTC
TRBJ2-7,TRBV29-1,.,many,CSVARGLTYEQYF,TGCAGCGTTGCTAGGGGCCTAACCTACGAGCAGTACTTC
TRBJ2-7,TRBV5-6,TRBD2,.,CASSEGLAAGEQYF,TGTGCCAGCAGCGAGGGACTAGCGGCGGGCGAGCAGTACTTC
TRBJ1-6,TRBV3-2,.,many,CASTDGQVNNSPLHF,TGTGCCAGCACTGATGGGCAGGTCAATAATTCACCCCTCCACTTT
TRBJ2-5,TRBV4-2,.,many,CASSLLTLGLSKTQYF,TGTGCCAGCAGCCTGCTGACTCTCGGGCTGAGCAAGACCCAGTACTTC
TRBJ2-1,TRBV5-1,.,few,CASSLVGAAEREQFF,TGCGCCAGCAGCTTGGTGGGTGCGGCCGAGAGGGAGCAGTTCTTC
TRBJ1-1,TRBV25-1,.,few,CASSDWGQNTEAFF,TGTGCCAGCAGTGATTGGGGACAGAACACTGAAGCTTTCTTT
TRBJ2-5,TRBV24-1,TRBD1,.,CATMPGGGETQYF,TGTGCCACCATGCCAGGGGGCGGTGAGACCCAGTACTTC
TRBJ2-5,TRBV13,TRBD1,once,CASSWGQGRVETQYF,TGTGCCAGCAGCTGGGGACAGGGGCGAGTAGAGACCCAGTACTTC
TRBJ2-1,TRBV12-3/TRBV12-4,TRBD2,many,CTSDVAGVRNEQFF,TGTACCAGCGATGTAGCGGGAGTACGTAATGAGCAGTTCTTC
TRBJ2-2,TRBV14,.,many,CASTQGAYGTNTGELFF,TGTGCCAGCACCCAAGGCGCTTACGGGACAAATACCGGGGAGCTGTTTTTT
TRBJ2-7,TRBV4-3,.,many,CASSGDGGYEQYF,TGCGCCAGCAGCGGGGACGGAGGCTACGAGCAGTACTTC